This TCR beta chain comes out of a study of blood T cell repertoires in COVID-19. Study-level background: Nucleic acid was either cDNA or gDNA, and it came from T cells, B-cell-depleted T cells, or PBMCs.

Per the authors' pipeline: Amplified reference gene primers provided the basis for estimating nucleated cell counts. Here immunoSEQ multiplex PCR was the method, and the copy in TCRdb shows in-frame clones only, minus some. V, J and clone size derive from that table, while D and trimming were established from the DNA sequence. This table has about 270,000 clones, approximately 90% appearing once. Looked up from germline, CDR1 is MDHEN and CDR2 is SYDVKM. With V trimmed by 3 bases and J by 9 bases, 12 bases remained unmatched. The CDR3 runs 16 residues. The chain links TRBV28 to TRBJ2-2; 8 nucleotides line up with TRBD2. This clonotype was sampled from a woman aged 25 to 45 with acute COVID-19. The sample consisted of PBMCs or T cells enriched from blood (not recorded which). CDR3 region: CASSFGGAARPRELFF. The DNA for the CDR3 is TGTGCCAGCAGTTTCGGGGGGGCGGCCCGTCCCCGGGAGCTGTTTTTT.